This T cell receptor (beta chain) came from a study of T cells after posttransplantation cyclophosphamide (dated by TCRdb to the mid-2010s). Broadly, across the study: Using TRB sequencing, the study followed how the T cell repertoire reconstituted after myeloablative bone marrow transplantation in which posttransplantation cyclophosphamide served as GVHD prophylaxis. Samples from around 40 PTCy-treated patients and 15 to 20 related bone marrow donors of those patients were subjected to antigen receptor sequencing. Blood from all 35 or so PTCy patients who had 1-year posttransplant specimens underwent TRB sequencing. Up to about 3 additional blood samples from 2 to 5.2 years after transplant were also TRB-sequenced in 3 patients, as was pretransplant blood from several patients. Because TRA and TRB clonality correlated tightly in 8 to 10 samples, the subsequent TCR analyses were limited to TRB only. Public TRB sequences were checked against a database of over 3,600 sequences associated with responses to pathogens, tumor antigens, self-antigens and alloantigens.

The V end gives up 4 bases and the J end 7 bases, leaving 8 bases in the junction not matched to a gene. Via the germline V gene, CDR1 is SGHTS and CDR2 YDEGEE. From cysteine to phenylalanine, the CDR3 is 14 amino acids long. Only the CDR3 portion is preserved as DNA: 42 bases, with reading frame beginning at the first base. Concerning this clone: Which antigen it targets is not known. No base-level quality is on record; no much larger clone is a single base apart.

A control cohort of 10 to 11 patients who had been given myeloablative marrow transplants with methotrexate plus a calcineurin inhibitor was sampled 1 year after transplant. Mononuclear cells from peripheral blood and bone marrow were separated by Ficoll-Hypaque density centrifugation and then cryopreserved. Here is what the overall study found, with its caveats: Across 45 or so patients, TRB clonality was highly associated with recipient CMV seropositivity and CMV reactivation, and PTCy diversity was similar to diversity in CNI/methotrexate controls. The TRB repertoires of T cells infiltrating skin or GI tract showed only limited overlap with the TRB repertoires of T cells in blood. Donor-recipient similarity was low at 1-2 months but rose over the first year, and later blood repertoires were often dominated by donor CD8+ memory clones.

TRB sequencing was run on genomic DNA with either the immunoSEQ assay at survey resolution or the hsTCRB kit. Processing in the source paper ran as follows. The immunoSEQ software handled the initial read processing, while the LymphoSeq R package was used for the repertoire analyses. Clonality was calculated as 1 minus normalized Shannon entropy, and the Gini coefficient was also calculated for each TRB dataset. To infer phenotypes in unsorted samples, TRB sequences from sorted subsets of the recipient or donor were mapped onto unsorted samples from the same recipient. TCRdb holds this immuneACCESS table with in-frame rearrangements only. Some clones are missing; in checked studies, unresolved V genes explain under half, and the rest has no known cause. The V and J calls and clone size were taken over from that table, and D and trimming were inferred from the DNA. The sample data list just over 15,000 clones, and approximately 84% of these were observed just once. The ten largest clones capture about 5% of the sample.

This specimen consisted of PBMCs, obtained approximately 390 days after allogeneic stem cell transplant with calcineurin inhibitor and methotrexate. This chain joins TRBV5-8 to TRBJ1-5; 7 bases in the middle match TRBD1. The sequence came from a young adult male patient who received an allogeneic stem cell transplant from a related donor, was CMV-positive, and had no GVHD. Some T cells seen after a transplant may have their origin in the graft donor. The sequenced DNA: TGTGCCAGCAGCCGTCGACAGGGCAGGCAGCCCCAGCATTTT. Translated, it gives CASSRRQGRQPQHF.